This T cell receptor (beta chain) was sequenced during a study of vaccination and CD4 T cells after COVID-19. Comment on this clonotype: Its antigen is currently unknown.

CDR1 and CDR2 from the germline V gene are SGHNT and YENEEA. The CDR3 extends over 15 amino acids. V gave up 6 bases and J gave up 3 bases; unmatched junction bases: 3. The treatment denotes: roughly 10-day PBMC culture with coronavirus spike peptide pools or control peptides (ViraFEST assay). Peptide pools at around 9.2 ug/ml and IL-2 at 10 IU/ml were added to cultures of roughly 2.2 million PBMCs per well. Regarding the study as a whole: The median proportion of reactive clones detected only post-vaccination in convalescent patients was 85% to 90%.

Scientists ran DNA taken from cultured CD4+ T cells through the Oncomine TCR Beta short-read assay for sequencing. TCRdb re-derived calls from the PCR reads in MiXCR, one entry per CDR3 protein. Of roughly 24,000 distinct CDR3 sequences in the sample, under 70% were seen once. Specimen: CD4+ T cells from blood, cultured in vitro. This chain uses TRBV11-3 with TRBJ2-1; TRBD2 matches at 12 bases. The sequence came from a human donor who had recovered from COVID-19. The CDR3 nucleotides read TGTGCCAGCAGGTTGACTAGCGGGGGCTACAATGAGCAGTTCTTC. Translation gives CASRLTSGGYNEQFF.